These 27 T cell receptor beta chains originate from one sample sequenced in a study of shared clonotypes between healthy human individuals. Produced via immunoSEQ multiplex PCR; TCRdb's table is partial and in-frame only. The sample lists over a million clones, around 78% occurring once. What was sequenced was memory CD4+ T cells from PBMCs. Subset defined: CD45RA-negative fraction. These receptors came from a man aged 18 to 29 in good health. Some clones in this sample may be carry-over from other donors' samples.

The rearrangement joins TRBV28 to TRBJ2-2; D tentatively fits TRBD1 or TRBD2 (6 bases each). CDR1 and CDR2 (germline): MDHEN, SYDVKM. V dropped 8 bases and J dropped 3 bases, with 16 bases sitting between them. This CDR3 has 15 residues. The CDR3 region is CASSSLGGYTGELFF. The CDR3 DNA sequence: TGTGCCAGCTCATCCTTAGGGGGGTACACCGGGGAGCTGTTTTTT.

J is TRBJ2-2 and V is TRBV2, with no clear D. The V end lost 5 bases, the J end lost 4 bases, and 8 bases lay between the germline ends. The CDR3 consists of 13 residues. Germline-derived CDR1 and CDR2 are SNHLY and FYNNEI. CDR3 region: CASSLAVTGELFF. The DNA for the CDR3 is TGTGCCAGCAGTCTGGCGGTCACCGGGGAGCTGTTTTTT.

The chain uses TRBV7-8 and TRBJ1-1, with TRBD1 identical over 10 bases. Per germline, CDR1 SGHVS and CDR2 FQNEAQ. The CDR3 is 17 amino acids. The ends lost 4 bases at V and 2 bases at J; junction bases unmatched: 10. CDR3 sequence (DNA): TGTGCCAGCAGCTCTCTGGACAGGGGGAAGCCAAACACTGAAGCTTTCTTT. The encoded protein is CASSSLDRGKPNTEAFF.

The rearrangement uses TRBV5-8 and TRBJ1-5, with D unclear. Trimming left V 2 bases short and J 4 bases short, with 10 bases between. The CDR3 consists of 14 residues. Germline CDR1 is SGHTS and CDR2 is YDEGEE. The CDR3 DNA sequence: TGTGCCAGCAGCTTTCGGACGGCGAATCAGCCCCAGCATTTT. Its translation is CASSFRTANQPQHF.

This chain connects TRBV7-6 to TRBJ2-3, with D maybe TRBD1 (6 bases). This CDR3 contains 14 residues. The V end lost 3 bases, the J end lost 4 bases, and 11 bases lay between the germline ends. CDR1 and CDR2 from the germline V gene are SGHVS and FNYEAQ. CDR3 sequence (DNA): TGTGCCAGCAGCTTTTCGACAGGCCCAGATACGCAGTATTTT. It is translated as CASSFSTGPDTQYF.

The chain links TRBV6-6 to TRBJ2-2, with 7 bases that match TRBD1. The CDR3 consists of 16 residues. Unmatched junction bases numbered 9, after V lost 4 bases and J lost 4 bases. Germline lookup yields CDR1 MNHNY and CDR2 SVGAGI (reference sequence). CDR3 protein: CASSSDREGGTGELFF. CDR3 DNA sequence: TGTGCCAGCAGTTCCGACAGGGAAGGTGGCACCGGGGAGCTGTTTTTT.

This rearrangement joins TRBV5-1 to TRBJ2-3, with TRBD2 as a possible D gene (5 bases). Germline values: CDR1 SGHRS, CDR2 YFSETQ. This CDR3 contains 15 residues. V lost 0 bases to trimming and J lost 3 bases, with 11 bases between them. The CDR3 reads CASSLAARLTDTQYF. Here the CDR3 DNA reads TGCGCCAGCAGCTTGGCCGCTAGACTAACAGATACGCAGTATTTT.

Details on this clone: A far larger clone lies a single base away; this is likely a read error. This chain uses TRBV30 with TRBJ1-3; no firm D call. Per the germline V gene, CDR1 is GTSNPN and CDR2 is SVGIG (reference sequence). CDR3 size: 13 residues. The chain's CDR3 is CAWSDAGGSTIYF. The CDR3 coding sequence is TGTGCCTGGAGTGATGCGGGTGGAAGCACCATATATTTT.

This clone was observed once. CDR3 protein: CAAMGGTYEQYF. The CDR3 nucleotides are TGTGCCGCTATGGGGGGAACCTACGAGCAGTACTTC. V usage is TRBV6-5 and J usage is TRBJ2-7; TRBD2 is a possible D gene (6 bases). CDR3 length: 12 amino acids. V lost 11 bases, J lost 2 bases, and 13 bases lay in between. The germline V gene has CDR1 MNHEY and CDR2 SVGAGI.

The gene calls are TRBV28 and TRBJ1-2; TRBD1 aligns across 7 bases. Germline CDR1 is MDHEN and CDR2 is SYDVKM. Unmatched junction bases numbered 13, after V lost 11 bases and J lost 7 bases. This CDR3 is 13 amino acids long. The CDR3 coding sequence is TGTGCCGTGACCGGACAGGCAGGGGCTGGCTACACCTTC. It is translated as CAVTGQAGAGYTF.

CDR3: CASSVDANTGELFF. The CDR3 DNA sequence: TGTGCCAGCAGTGTGGACGCGAACACCGGGGAGCTGTTTTTT. V and J are TRBV2 and TRBJ2-2; no clear D gene. The CDR3 covers 14 residues. Trimming removed 4 bases from V and 0 bases from J, with 6 bases in between. Germline V gene lookup returns CDR1 SNHLY and CDR2 FYNNEI.

For the CDR3, the DNA is TGTGCCAGCAGTTCCGGACAGGGGGCGCGGTACGAGCAGTACTTC. Its protein product is CASSSGQGARYEQYF. The J gene is TRBJ2-7, the V gene TRBV6-6, with 11 bases matching TRBD1. Germline V gene sequence: CDR1 MNHNY, CDR2 SVGAGI (reference sequence). The J segment lost 4 bases and the V segment lost 4 bases, leaving 6 bases of the junction unmatched. CDR3 size: 15 residues.

The chain joins TRBV5-4 to TRBJ2-3, with D possibly matching TRBD1 (6 bases). CDR3 length: 14 amino acids. The V gene lost 5 bases and the J gene lost 2 bases, with 12 bases spanning the gap. Germline loops: CDR1 SGHNT, CDR2 YYREEE (reference sequence). The CDR3 region is CASRQGRTTDTQYF. In DNA, the CDR3 is TGTGCCAGCAGACAGGGACGGACCACAGATACGCAGTATTTT.

A word on this clone: The same CDR3 also results from other DNA sequences found in this sample. The chain joins TRBV5-6 to TRBJ2-7, with D possibly matching TRBD2 (5 bases). The CDR3 totals 12 residues. Per germline, CDR1 SGHDT and CDR2 YYEEEE. The V end was cut by 1 base, the J end by 3 bases, with 5 bases between. The DNA of the CDR3 is TGTGCCAGCAGCTTGCGGGGCTACGAGCAGTACTTC. Translation: CASSLRGYEQYF.

This chain joins TRBV19 and TRBJ1-5; D not certain. The germline V gene encodes CDR1 LNHDA and CDR2 SQIVND (reference sequence). The CDR3 runs 17 residues. Trimming stripped 3 bases from V and 1 base from J, with 16 bases between. The CDR3, as DNA: TGTGCCAGTAGTATGTCCAGTTGGCAATTAAGCAATCAGCCCCAGCATTTT. Amino acids: CASSMSSWQLSNQPQHF.

V and J are TRBV11-2 and TRBJ2-1, with D tentatively TRBD1 (5 bases). Germline V lookup: CDR1 SGHAT, CDR2 FQNNGV. The V gene lost 6 bases and the J gene lost 3 bases, with 15 bases spanning the gap. This CDR3 comprises 15 residues. This CDR3 reads CASSSLRGLYNEQFF. The CDR3 bases are TGTGCCAGCAGTTCCCTTAGGGGCCTCTACAATGAGCAGTTCTTC.

DNA of the CDR3: TGTGCCAGCAGCCAGGGCGGGACAGGGATAAACGAGCAGTACTTC. Its translation: CASSQGGTGINEQYF. The genes are TRBV11-2 and TRBJ2-7, with 9 bases identical to TRBD1. CDR3 length: 15 residues. Trimming took 5 bases from V and 5 from J; bases not matched to a gene: 10. Germline V CDR1 and CDR2: SGHAT, FQNNGV.

The chain links TRBV2 to TRBJ2-2; the D is unclear. Trimming removed 8 bases at V and 7 bases at J, with 11 bases between. The CDR3 runs to 12 residues. The germline gives CDR1 SNHLY, CDR2 FYNNEI. CDR3 amino acids: CASRWAVGELFF. In DNA, the CDR3 is TGTGCCAGCCGATGGGCTGTCGGGGAGCTGTTTTTT.

V is TRBV7-2 and J is TRBJ2-3; D may correspond to TRBD1 or TRBD2 (5 bases each). This CDR3 region has 16 residues. Germline CDR1 SGHTA, CDR2 FQGNSA. V shed 2 bases and J shed 5 bases, with 17 bases lying between them. DNA for the CDR3: TGTGCCAGCAGCTTACTGGGACCGACCGTAGTAGATACGCAGTATTTT. Protein product: CASSLLGPTVVDTQYF.

The V gene is TRBV15, the J gene TRBJ2-5; D unclear. Germline CDR1 reads LNHNV; CDR2 reads YYDKDF (reference sequence). V was trimmed by 3 bases and J by 2 bases, leaving 7 bases between them. The CDR3 is 13 residues long. The CDR3 reads CATSRSEQETQYF. The CDR3 DNA follows: TGTGCCACCAGCAGGTCGGAACAAGAGACCCAGTACTTC.

This clone was observed a few times. The chain combines TRBV7-8 with TRBJ1-1; 10 bases match TRBD1. V lost 5 bases and J lost 5; bases outside the gene matches: 8. CDR1 and CDR2 (germline): SGHVS, FQNEAQ. The CDR3 runs to 15 residues. The CDR3 protein is CASSPRDRGGTEAFF. CDR3 in DNA: TGTGCCAGCAGCCCTCGGGACAGGGGAGGGACTGAAGCTTTCTTT.

DNA of the CDR3: TGTGCCAGCAGTTACTCCCTAGCGGGAGTTCCCTACGAGCAGTACTTC. Translation: CASSYSLAGVPYEQYF. The chain couples TRBV6-6 to TRBJ2-7; 10 bases map to TRBD2. Germline trimming cut 0 bases from V and 2 bases from J; bases unmatched to any gene: 4. This CDR3 spans 16 amino acids. Germline V gene data show CDR1 as MNHNY and CDR2 as SVGAGI (reference sequence).

This clone was seen only once. The chain employs TRBV4-1 and TRBJ2-5; D not certain. The CDR3 is 15 amino acids. Germline V lookup: CDR1 MGHRA, CDR2 YSYEKL. V lost 1 base to trimming and J lost 2 bases, with 11 bases between them. The CDR3 DNA reads TGCGCCAGCAGCCAAGGTGGAACGGATCAAGAGACCCAGTACTTC. Its protein product is CASSQGGTDQETQYF.

CDR3 protein: CATARGGSGNTIYF. The CDR3 bases are TGTGCCACAGCCAGGGGAGGTTCTGGAAACACCATATATTTT. The chain carries TRBV28 and TRBJ1-3; tentative D call: TRBD1 (6 bases). V was trimmed by 10 bases and J by 1 base, leaving 14 bases between them. CDR1 and CDR2 from the germline V gene are MDHEN and SYDVKM. This CDR3 comprises 14 residues.

CDR3 sequence (DNA): TGTGCCAGCAGCTCGGACCGTGGCTACACCTTC. It specifies CASSSDRGYTF. This chain links TRBV7-9 with TRBJ1-2; D is uncertain. V was pared by 4 bases and J by 7 bases, with 7 bases between. The CDR3 length is 11 residues. Per germline, CDR1 SEHNR and CDR2 FQNEAQ (reference sequence).

V and J are TRBV4-3 and TRBJ2-7, with 11 bases matching TRBD2. CDR3 length: 16 amino acids. Trimming removed 6 bases from V and 5 bases from J; junction bases left unmatched: 12. Germline lookup yields CDR1 LGHNA and CDR2 YSLEER. The CDR3 protein is CASSPGSGRAVDEQYF. The CDR3 nucleotides read TGCGCCAGCAGTCCTGGTAGCGGGAGGGCCGTCGACGAGCAGTACTTC.

There are many counts of this clone. The sample contains more than one DNA sequence encoding this CDR3. The rearrangement uses TRBV28 and TRBJ1-5; tentatively, D is TRBD1 (6 bases). CDR1 is MDHEN and CDR2 is SYDVKM in the germline V gene. V lost 9 bases and J lost 4, with 19 bases in between. The CDR3 has 15 residues. CDR3 amino acids: CASNKQGLANQPQHF. The CDR3 DNA is TGTGCCAGTAACAAACAGGGTCTGGCGAATCAGCCCCAGCATTTT. Using reference TRBV28 and TRBJ1-5 for the parts outside the CDR3, the full variable domain is DVKVTQSSRYLVKRTGEKVFLECVQDMDHENMFWYRQDPGLGLRLIYFSYDVKMKEKGDIPEGYSVSREKKERFSLILESASTNQTSMYLCASNKQGLANQPQHFGDGTRLSIL.